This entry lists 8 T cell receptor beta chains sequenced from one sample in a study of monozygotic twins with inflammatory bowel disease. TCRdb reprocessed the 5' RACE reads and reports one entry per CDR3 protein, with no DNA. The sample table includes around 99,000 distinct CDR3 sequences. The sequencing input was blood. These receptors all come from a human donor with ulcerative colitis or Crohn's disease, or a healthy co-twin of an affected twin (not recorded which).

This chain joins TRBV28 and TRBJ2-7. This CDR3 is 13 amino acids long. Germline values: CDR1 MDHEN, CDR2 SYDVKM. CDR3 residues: CATASTLSYEQYF.

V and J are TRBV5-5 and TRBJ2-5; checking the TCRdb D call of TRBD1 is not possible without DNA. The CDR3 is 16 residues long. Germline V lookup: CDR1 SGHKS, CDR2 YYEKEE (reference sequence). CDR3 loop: CASSLWGMGSGETQYF.

The CDR3 loop is CASRESGDQETQYF. This chain links TRBV3-1 with TRBJ2-5. The CDR3 extends over 14 amino acids. Germline values: CDR1 LGHDT, CDR2 YNNKEL (reference sequence).

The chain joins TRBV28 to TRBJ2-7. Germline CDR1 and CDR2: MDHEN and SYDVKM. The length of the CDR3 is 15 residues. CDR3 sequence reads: CASSLKESWDYEQYF.

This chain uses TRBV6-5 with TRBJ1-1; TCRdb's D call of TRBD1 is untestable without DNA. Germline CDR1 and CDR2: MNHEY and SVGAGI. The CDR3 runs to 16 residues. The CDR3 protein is CASSFTGQGRTTEAFF.

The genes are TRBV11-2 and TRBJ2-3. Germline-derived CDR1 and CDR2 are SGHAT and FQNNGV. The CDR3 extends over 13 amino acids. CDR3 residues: CASSLMNADTQYF.

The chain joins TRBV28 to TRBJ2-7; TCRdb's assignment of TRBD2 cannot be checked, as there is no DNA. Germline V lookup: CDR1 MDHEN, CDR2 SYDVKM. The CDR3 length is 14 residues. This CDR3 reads CASSSAGGGYEQYF.

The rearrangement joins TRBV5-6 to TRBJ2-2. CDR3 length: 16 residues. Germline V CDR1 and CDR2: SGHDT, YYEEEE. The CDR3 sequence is CASSLGGTSNTGELFF. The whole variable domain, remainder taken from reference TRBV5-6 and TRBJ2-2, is DAGVTQSPTHLIKTRGQQVTLRCSPKSGHDTVSWYQQALGQGPQFIFQYYEEEERQRGNFPDRFSGHQFPNYSSELNVNALLLGDSALYLCASSLGGTSNTGELFFGEGSRLTVL.